This T cell receptor (beta chain) was identified in a study of molecular identifiers for immune sequencing clone quantification. Germline V lookup: CDR1 PRHDT, CDR2 FYEKMQ (reference sequence). V lost 1 base and J lost 8, with 14 bases in between. CDR3 size: 14 residues. This clonotype showed up many times. TCRdb reanalysed the PCR reads using MiXCR and keeps one entry per CDR3 protein. The sample includes approximately 54,000 distinct CDR3 sequences, under 30% of them seen just once. This sequence was found in a human donor in good health. Some libraries in this study had Jurkat cell RNA spiked in. The chain links TRBV13 to TRBJ1-1; D is undetermined. Sequenced: naive CD8+ T cells from blood, with Jurkat cell RNA spiked in. The sample's subset: FACS-sorted CD8+CD4-CCR7+CD45RA+ naive T cells. The CDR3 reads CASSLVVLGREAFF. The CDR3 DNA follows: TGTGCCAGCAGCTTAGTAGTTCTGGGCAGAGAAGCTTTCTTT.